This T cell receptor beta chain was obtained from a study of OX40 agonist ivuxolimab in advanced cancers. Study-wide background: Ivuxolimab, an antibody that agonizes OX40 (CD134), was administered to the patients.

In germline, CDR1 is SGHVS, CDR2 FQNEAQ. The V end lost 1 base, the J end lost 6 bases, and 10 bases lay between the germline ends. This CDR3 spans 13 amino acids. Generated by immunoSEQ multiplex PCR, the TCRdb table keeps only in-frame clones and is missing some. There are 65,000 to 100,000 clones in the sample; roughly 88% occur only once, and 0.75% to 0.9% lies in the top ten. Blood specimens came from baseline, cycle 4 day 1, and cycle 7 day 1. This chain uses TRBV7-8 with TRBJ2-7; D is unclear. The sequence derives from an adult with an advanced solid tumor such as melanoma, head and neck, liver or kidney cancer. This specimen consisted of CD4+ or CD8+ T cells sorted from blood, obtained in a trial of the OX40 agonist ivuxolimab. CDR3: CASSLDSLGEQYF. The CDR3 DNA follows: TGTGCCAGCAGCTTAGACAGTCTCGGCGAGCAGTACTTC. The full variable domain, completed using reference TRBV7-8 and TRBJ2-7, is GAGVSQSPRYKVAKRGQDVALRCDPISGHVSLFWYQQALGQGPEFLTYFQNEAQLDKSGLPSDRFFAERPEGSVSTLKIQRTQQEDSAVYLCASSLDSLGEQYFGPGTRLTVT.